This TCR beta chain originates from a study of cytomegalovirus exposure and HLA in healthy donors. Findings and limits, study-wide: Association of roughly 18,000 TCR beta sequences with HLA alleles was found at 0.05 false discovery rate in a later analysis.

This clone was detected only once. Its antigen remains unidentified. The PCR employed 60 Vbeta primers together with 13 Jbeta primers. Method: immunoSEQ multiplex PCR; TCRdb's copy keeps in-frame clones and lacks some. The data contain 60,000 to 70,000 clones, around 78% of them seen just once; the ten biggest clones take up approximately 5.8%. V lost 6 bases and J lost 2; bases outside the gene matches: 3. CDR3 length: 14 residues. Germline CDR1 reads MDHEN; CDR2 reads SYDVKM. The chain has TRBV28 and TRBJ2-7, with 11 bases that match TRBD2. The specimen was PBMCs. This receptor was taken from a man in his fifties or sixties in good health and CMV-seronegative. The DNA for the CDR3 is TGTGCCAGCAGCGGGACTAGCGGACCCTACGAGCAGTACTTC. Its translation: CASSGTSGPYEQYF.